A selection of T cell receptor beta chains follows, all from one sample in a study of Ad26.COV2.S vaccination and SARS-CoV-2 variants. The repertoire was sequenced with immunoSEQ multiplex PCR; TCRdb's copy has only in-frame clones and lacks some. The top ten hold 2% to 2.5% of the sample, which has 300,000 to 400,000 clones, around four fifths seen once. Sequenced here: peripheral blood, sampled in a trial of Ad26.COV2.S vaccine versus placebo. These receptors originate from a person between 18 and 65 years old who received the Ad26.COV2.S COVID-19 vaccine or a placebo. Both conserved end residues are part of each CDR3. The D gene is left open where the match is weak. Clone size appears in some rows only: once, few, many, or a class for an expanded clone.

TRBJ2-7 TRBD1 14 TRBV3-1/TRBV3-2 - CASSPRTGTYEQYF TGTGCCAGCAGCCCAAGGACAGGGACCTACGAGCAGTACTTC
TRBJ1-2 TRBD1 15 TRBV5-1 - CASSLSTGGSDGYTF TGCGCCAGCAGCCTCTCTACAGGGGGTTCAGATGGCTACACCTTC
TRBJ1-2 - 15 TRBV4-1 - CASSQSGGYNYGYTF TGCGCCAGCAGCCAATCGGGGGGATATAACTATGGCTACACCTTC
TRBJ2-1 - 11 TRBV6-2/TRBV6-3 - CASSWLNEQFF TGTGCCAGCAGTTGGCTCAATGAGCAGTTCTTC
TRBJ1-5 TRBD1 16 TRBV15 - CATSKGTGSFNQPQHF TGTGCCACCAGCAAAGGGACAGGGAGCTTCAATCAGCCCCAGCATTTT
TRBJ2-2 - 12 TRBV3-1/TRBV3-2 - CASRPRGGELFF TGTGCCAGCCGTCCCCGGGGTGGGGAGCTGTTTTTT
TRBJ1-1 TRBD1 15 TRBV5-4 - CASSSPGQGTKEAFF TGTGCCAGCAGCTCTCCGGGACAGGGCACCAAAGAAGCTTTCTTT
TRBJ2-2 - 15 TRBV5-6 - CASSLGPGPTGELFF TGTGCCAGCAGCTTGGGGCCGGGGCCCACCGGGGAGCTGTTTTTT
TRBJ1-2 TRBD1 16 TRBV28 once CASSLATQGGVDGYTF TGTGCCAGCAGTTTGGCGACACAAGGGGGCGTGGATGGCTACACCTTC
TRBJ2-5 - 14 TRBV5-1 - CASRTLGGKETQYF TGCGCCAGCAGGACCCTAGGGGGGAAAGAGACCCAGTACTTC
TRBJ1-1 - 13 TRBV19 - CASSAPPNTEAFF TGTGCCAGCTCAGCCCCCCCAAACACTGAAGCTTTCTTT
TRBJ1-2 TRBD1 13 TRBV28 - CASSSTGNYGYTF TGTGCCAGCAGTTCGACAGGGAACTATGGCTACACCTTC
TRBJ1-5 - 19 TRBV5-1 - CASSPHEGRRGYSNQPQHF TGCGCCAGCAGCCCCCACGAGGGTAGGAGGGGGTATAGCAATCAGCCCCAGCATTTT
TRBJ2-7 TRBD1 15 TRBV7-9 - CASSLGRQGSHEQYF TGTGCCAGCAGCCTCGGTCGACAGGGGAGTCACGAGCAGTACTTC
TRBJ1-1 - 16 TRBV2 - CASSVVPEFLSTEAFF TGTGCCAGCAGTGTCGTTCCAGAGTTCTTAAGCACTGAAGCTTTCTTT